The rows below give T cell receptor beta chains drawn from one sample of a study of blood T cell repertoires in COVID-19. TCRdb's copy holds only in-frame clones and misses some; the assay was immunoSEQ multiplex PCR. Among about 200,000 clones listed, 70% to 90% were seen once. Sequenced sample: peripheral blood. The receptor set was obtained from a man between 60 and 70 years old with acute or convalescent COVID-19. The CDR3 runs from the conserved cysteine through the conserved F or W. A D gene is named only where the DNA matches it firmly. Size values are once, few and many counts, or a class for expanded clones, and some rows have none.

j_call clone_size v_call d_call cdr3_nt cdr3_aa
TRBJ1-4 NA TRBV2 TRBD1 TGTGCCAGCAGTGATGAGGGGGCAGGGGATGAAAAACTGTTTTTT CASSDEGAGDEKLFF
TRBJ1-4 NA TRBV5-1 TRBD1 TGCGCCAGCAGCATAGGACAGGGGATTAATGAAAAACTGTTTTTT CASSIGQGINEKLFF
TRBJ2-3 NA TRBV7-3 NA TGTGCCAGCAGCCCCTCCTGGGGTGGGGGAGGTCCAGATACGCAGTATTTT CASSPSWGGGGPDTQYF
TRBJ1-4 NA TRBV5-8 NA TGTGCCAGCAGCGCGGGGGAGGGAACTAATGAAAAACTGTTTTTT CASSAGEGTNEKLFF
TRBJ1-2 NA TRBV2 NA TGTGCCAGCAGTGATTGGGGCGGGGATTATGGCTACACCTTC CASSDWGGDYGYTF
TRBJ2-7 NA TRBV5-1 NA TGCGCCAGCAGCTTAGGACAGTACGGCGAGCAGTACTTC CASSLGQYGEQYF
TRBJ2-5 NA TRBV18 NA TGTGCCAGCTCGCAGACAGTGAAAGAGACCCAGTACTTC CASSQTVKETQYF
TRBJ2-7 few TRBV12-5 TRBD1 TGTGCTAGTGGGCCGGACAGGGGGAATAGGATACGAGAGCAGTACTTC CASGPDRGNRIREQYF
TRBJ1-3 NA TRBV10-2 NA TGCGCCAGCAGTGACAAGAGATCTGGAAACACCATATATTTT CASSDKRSGNTIYF
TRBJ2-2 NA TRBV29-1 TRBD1 TGCAGCGTTGAGGGGACAGCTAACACCGGGGAGCTGTTTTTT CSVEGTANTGELFF
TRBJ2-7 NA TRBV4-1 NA TGCGCCAGCAGCCAAGTGGGCGTATCCTACGAGCAGTACTTC CASSQVGVSYEQYF
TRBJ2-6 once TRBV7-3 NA TGTGCCAGCAGCTTTCCAGGGGGGGCCAACGTCCTGACTTTC CASSFPGGANVLTF
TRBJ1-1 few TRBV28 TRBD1 TGTGCCAGCAGCCCCTTGGCGGCAGGGGGGTGGAACACTGAAGCTTTCTTT CASSPLAAGGWNTEAFF
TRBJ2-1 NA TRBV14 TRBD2 TGTGCCAGCAGCCGACTAGCGGGGGGGGCCTACAATGAGCAGTTCTTC CASSRLAGGAYNEQFF
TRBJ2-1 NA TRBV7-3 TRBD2 TGTGCCAGCAGCCCCCGGGCTAGCGGGGGGGACTACAATGAGCAGTTCTTC CASSPRASGGDYNEQFF
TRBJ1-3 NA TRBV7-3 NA TGTGCCAGCAGCCCCTACGTCCGGGGGAGCTCTGGAAACACCATATATTTT CASSPYVRGSSGNTIYF
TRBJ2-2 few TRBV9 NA TGTGCCAGCAGCCCGCGGGACACCGGGGAGCTGTTTTTT CASSPRDTGELFF
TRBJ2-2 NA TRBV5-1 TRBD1 TGCGCCAGCAGCTTGGGGGACAGGTCGAACACCGGGGAGCTGTTTTTT CASSLGDRSNTGELFF
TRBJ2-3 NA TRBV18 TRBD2 TGTGCCAGCTCTAGAGCGGGGGTGACAGATACGCAGTATTTT CASSRAGVTDTQYF
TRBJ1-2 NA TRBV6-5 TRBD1 TGTGCCAGCAGTCCGGACAGGGGGGATGGCTACACCTTC CASSPDRGDGYTF
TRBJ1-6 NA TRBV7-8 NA TGTGCCAGCAGCTTAGCGGGGACGGGGGGAGGTAATTCACCCCTCCACTTT CASSLAGTGGGNSPLHF
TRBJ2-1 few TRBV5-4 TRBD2 TGTGCCAGCAGCTTGGCGGCGGGGGGGCCTCACAATGAGCAGTTCTTC CASSLAAGGPHNEQFF
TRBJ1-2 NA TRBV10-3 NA TGTGCCATCAGTGAGGGATCCTCGGGAGATGGCTACACCTTC CAISEGSSGDGYTF
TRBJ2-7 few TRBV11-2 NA TGTGCCAGCAGCTCGAGCTCCTACGAGCAGTACTTC CASSSSSYEQYF
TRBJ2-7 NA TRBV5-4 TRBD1 TGTGCCAGCAGCTCCCGGGACAGGGTTTCCTACGAGCAGTACTTC CASSSRDRVSYEQYF
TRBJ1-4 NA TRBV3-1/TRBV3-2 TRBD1 TGTGCCAGCAGCCGACAGGGGGGAGGTGAAAAACTGTTTTTT CASSRQGGGEKLFF
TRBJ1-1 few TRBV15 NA TGTGCCACCAGCAGACCAACAGAGACTGAAGCTTTCTTT CATSRPTETEAFF
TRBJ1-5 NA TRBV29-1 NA TGCAGCGTTGTTTCCGGGAGCAATCAGCCCCAGCATTTT CSVVSGSNQPQHF
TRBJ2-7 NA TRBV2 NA TGTGCCAGCAGCCTCCGCGCCGATCCCTACGAGCAGTACTTC CASSLRADPYEQYF
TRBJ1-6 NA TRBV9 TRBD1 TGTGCCAGCAGCGATGGACAGGGGGCCTATTCACCCCTCCACTTT CASSDGQGAYSPLHF
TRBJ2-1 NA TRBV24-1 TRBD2 TGTGCCACCAGTGACCGCGGGGGGGCGAGATTGGATGAGCAGTTCTTC CATSDRGGARLDEQFF
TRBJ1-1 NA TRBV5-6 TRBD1 TGTGCCAGCACCCGGGACAGGGCGAACACTGAAGCTTTCTTT CASTRDRANTEAFF
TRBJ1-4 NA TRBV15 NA TGTGCCACCAGCAGGGCGACAGAAAAACTGTTTTTT CATSRATEKLFF
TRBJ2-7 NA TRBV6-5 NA TGTGCCAGCAGTTACTCGGTGAGGAGCTCCTACGAGCAGTACTTC CASSYSVRSSYEQYF
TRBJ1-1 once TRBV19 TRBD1 TGTGCCAGTAGTACTCAGACAGGGATGAGCACTGAAGCTTTCTTT CASSTQTGMSTEAFF
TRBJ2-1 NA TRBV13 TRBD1 TGTGCCAGCAGCTTTACCGGGACAGGGAAGAATGAGCAGTTCTTC CASSFTGTGKNEQFF
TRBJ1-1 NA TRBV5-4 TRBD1 TGTGCCAGCAGCTTTGGACAGGGTACCACTGAAGCTTTCTTT CASSFGQGTTEAFF
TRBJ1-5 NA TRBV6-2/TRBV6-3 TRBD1 TGTGCCAGCAGTGGACAGGGTGTGGGGATTTCTCAGCCCCAGCATTTT CASSGQGVGISQPQHF
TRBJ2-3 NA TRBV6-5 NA TGTGCCAGCAGTTATCAGGGTGCAGATACGCAGTATTTT CASSYQGADTQYF
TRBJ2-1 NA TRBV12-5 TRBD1 TGTGCTAGTGTCCCGGGACAGGGGTACAATGAGCAGTTCTTC CASVPGQGYNEQFF